This T cell receptor (beta chain) was documented in a study of cytomegalovirus exposure and HLA in healthy donors. The CDR3 sequence is 13 residues long. Germline lookup yields CDR1 MGHDK and CDR2 SYGVNS. The ends were cut back, 7 bases at V and 10 bases at J, with 14 bases in the middle. Repertoires were generated with immunoSEQ multiplex PCR, while TCRdb's copy carries only in-frame clones and drops some. Counted here are about 130,000 clones, nearly 90% occurring once; the ten biggest clones make up about 1.2%. Sequencing was done on a sample of PBMCs. This TCR was recovered from a woman in her late teens or twenties in good health and CMV-seronegative. The chain uses TRBV25-1 and TRBJ1-6; possibly TRBD1 for D (6 bases). The CDR3 bases are TGTGCCAGCAATAGGGACAACGGATCACCCCTCCACTTT. Protein: CASNRDNGSPLHF.